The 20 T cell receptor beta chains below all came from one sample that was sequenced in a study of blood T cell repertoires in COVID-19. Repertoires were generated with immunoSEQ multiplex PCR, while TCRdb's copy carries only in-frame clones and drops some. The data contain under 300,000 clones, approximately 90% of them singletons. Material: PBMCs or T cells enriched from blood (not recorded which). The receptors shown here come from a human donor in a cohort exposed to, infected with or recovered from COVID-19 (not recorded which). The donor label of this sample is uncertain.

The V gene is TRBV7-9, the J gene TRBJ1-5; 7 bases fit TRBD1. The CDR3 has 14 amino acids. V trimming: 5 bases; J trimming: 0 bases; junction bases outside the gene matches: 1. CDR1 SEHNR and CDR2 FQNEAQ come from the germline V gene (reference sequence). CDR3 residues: CASSRDSSNQPQHF. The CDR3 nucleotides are TGTGCCAGCAGCCGGGACAGTAGCAATCAGCCCCAGCATTTT.

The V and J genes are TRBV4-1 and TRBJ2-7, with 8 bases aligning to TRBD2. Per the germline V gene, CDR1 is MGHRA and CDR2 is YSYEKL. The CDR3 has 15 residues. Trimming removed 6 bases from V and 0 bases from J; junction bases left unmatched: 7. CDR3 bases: TGCGCCAGCAGACTGTCGAGCGGGAGCTCCTACGAGCAGTACTTC. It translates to CASRLSSGSSYEQYF.

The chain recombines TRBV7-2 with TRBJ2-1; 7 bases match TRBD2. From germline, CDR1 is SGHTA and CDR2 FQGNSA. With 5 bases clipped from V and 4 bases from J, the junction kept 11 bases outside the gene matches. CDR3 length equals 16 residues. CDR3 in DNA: TGTGCCAGCAGCCCGCCGCGGGGGAGCCTATACAATGAGCAGTTCTTC. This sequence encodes CASSPPRGSLYNEQFF.

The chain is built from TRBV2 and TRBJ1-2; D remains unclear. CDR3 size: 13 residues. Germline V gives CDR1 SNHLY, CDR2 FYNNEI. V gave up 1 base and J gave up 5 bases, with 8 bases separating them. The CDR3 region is CASSEGAVYGYTF. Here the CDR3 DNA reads TGTGCCAGCAGTGAAGGGGCAGTATATGGCTACACCTTC.

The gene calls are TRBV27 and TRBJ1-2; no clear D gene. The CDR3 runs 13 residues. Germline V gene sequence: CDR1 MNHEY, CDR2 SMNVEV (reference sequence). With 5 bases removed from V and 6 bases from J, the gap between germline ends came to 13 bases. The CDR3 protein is CASSDTVNHGYTF. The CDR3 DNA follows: TGTGCCAGCAGTGATACTGTGAACCATGGCTACACCTTC.

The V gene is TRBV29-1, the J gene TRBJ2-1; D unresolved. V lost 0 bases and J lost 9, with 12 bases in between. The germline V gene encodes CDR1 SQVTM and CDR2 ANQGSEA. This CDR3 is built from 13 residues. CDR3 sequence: CSVEDNYTREQFF. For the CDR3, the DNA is TGCAGCGTTGAAGATAACTATACTCGTGAGCAGTTCTTC.

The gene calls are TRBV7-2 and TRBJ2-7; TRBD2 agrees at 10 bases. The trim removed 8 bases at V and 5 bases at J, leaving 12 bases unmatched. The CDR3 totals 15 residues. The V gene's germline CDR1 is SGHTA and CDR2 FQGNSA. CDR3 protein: CASGAPGLASHEQYF. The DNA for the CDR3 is TGTGCCAGCGGGGCTCCGGGACTAGCGTCCCACGAGCAGTACTTC.

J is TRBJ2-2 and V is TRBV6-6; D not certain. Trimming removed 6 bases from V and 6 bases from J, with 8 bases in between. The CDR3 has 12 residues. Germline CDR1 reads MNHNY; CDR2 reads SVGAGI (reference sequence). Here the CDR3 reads CASSHGAGELFF. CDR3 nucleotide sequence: TGTGCCAGCAGCCACGGAGCCGGGGAGCTGTTTTTT.

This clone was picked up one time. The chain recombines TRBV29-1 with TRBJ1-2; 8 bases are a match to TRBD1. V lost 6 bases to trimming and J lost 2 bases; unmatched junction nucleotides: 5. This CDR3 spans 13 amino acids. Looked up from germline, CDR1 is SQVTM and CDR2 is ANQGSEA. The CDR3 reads CSVGRQGNYGYTF. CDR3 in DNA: TGCAGCGTGGGTAGACAGGGGAACTATGGCTACACCTTC.

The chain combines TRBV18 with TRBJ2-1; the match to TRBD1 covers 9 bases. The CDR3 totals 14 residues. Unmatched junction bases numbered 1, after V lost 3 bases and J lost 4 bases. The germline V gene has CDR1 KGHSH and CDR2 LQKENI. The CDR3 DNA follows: TGTGCCAGCTCACCGGGACAGGGATACAATGAGCAGTTCTTC. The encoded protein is CASSPGQGYNEQFF.

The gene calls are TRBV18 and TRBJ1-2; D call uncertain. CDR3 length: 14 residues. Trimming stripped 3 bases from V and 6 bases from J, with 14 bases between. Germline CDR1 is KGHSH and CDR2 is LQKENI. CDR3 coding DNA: TGTGCCAGCTCACCGGGTCTGGAGAGCAATGGCTACACCTTC. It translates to CASSPGLESNGYTF.

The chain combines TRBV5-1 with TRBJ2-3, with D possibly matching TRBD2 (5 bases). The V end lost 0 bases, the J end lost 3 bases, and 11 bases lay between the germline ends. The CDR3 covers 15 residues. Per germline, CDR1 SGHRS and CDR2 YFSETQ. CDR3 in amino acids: CASSLGWTVTDTQYF. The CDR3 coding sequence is TGCGCCAGCAGCTTGGGCTGGACTGTAACAGATACGCAGTATTTT.

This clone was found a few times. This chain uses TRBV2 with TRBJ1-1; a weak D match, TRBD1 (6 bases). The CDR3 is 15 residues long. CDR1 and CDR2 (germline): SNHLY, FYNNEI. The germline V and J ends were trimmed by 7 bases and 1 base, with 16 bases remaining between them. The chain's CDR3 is CASTPPGQSNTEAFF. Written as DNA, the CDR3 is TGTGCCAGCACCCCACCTGGACAGTCGAACACTGAAGCTTTCTTT.

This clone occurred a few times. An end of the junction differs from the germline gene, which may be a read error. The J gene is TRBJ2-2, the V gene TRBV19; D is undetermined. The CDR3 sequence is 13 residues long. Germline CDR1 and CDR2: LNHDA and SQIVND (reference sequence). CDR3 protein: CVSSWPNTGELFF. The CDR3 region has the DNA TGTGTCAGTAGTTGGCCAAACACCGGGGAGCTGTTTTTT.

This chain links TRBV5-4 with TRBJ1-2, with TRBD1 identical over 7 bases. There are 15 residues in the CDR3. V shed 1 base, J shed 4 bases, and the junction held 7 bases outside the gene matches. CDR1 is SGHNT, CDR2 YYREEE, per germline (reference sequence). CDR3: CASSLFDRASYGYTF. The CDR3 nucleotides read TGTGCCAGCAGCTTGTTCGACAGGGCTAGCTATGGCTACACCTTC.

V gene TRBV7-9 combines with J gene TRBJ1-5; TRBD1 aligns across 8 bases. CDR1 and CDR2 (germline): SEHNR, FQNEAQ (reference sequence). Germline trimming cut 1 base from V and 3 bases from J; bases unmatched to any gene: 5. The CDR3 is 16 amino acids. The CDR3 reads CASSLGAGGLNQPQHF. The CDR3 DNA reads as TGTGCCAGCAGCTTAGGGGCAGGGGGCCTCAATCAGCCCCAGCATTTT.

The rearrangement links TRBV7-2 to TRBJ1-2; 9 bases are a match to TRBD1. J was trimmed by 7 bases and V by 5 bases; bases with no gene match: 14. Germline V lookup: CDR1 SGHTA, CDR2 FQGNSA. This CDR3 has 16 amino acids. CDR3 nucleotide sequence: TGTGCCAGCAGCCCACAGGGGGCCGGTTTGAGAAGTGGCTACACCTTC. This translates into CASSPQGAGLRSGYTF.

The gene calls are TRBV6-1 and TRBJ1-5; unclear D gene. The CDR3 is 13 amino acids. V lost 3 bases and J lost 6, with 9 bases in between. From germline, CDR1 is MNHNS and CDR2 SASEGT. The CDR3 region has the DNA TGTGCCAGCAGTGAGTCTCTTCGTCAGCCCCAGCATTTT. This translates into CASSESLRQPQHF.

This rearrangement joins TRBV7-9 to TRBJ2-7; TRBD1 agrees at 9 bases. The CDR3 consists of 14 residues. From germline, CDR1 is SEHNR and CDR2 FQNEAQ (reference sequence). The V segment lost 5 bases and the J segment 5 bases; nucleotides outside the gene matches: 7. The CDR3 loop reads CASSPRTGENEQYF. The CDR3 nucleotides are TGTGCCAGCAGCCCCCGGACAGGGGAAAACGAGCAGTACTTC.

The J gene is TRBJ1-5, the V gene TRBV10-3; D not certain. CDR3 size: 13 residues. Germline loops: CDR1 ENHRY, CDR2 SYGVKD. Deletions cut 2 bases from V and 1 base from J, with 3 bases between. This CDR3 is CAISERSNQPQHF. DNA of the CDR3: TGTGCCATCAGTGAGCGGAGCAATCAGCCCCAGCATTTT.